This T cell receptor (beta chain) was found in a study of T cell responses to AZD1222 COVID-19 vaccine (TCRdb year 2021). Context from the whole study: A total of more than 230 trial participants underwent TCR sequencing, of whom 207 received two doses of AZD1222 and around 26 received two doses of the MenACWY control vaccine. Trial participants were enrolled by age into subgroups of 18-55, 56-69 and 70-plus years, and around 150, 28 and 57 TCR-sequenced participants, respectively, were included in these subgroups.

This sample's time point label indicates: about 28 days (+/-7) after the second vaccine dose. AZD1222 recipients given second doses at about 4 weeks or at about 12 weeks were pooled, since spike-specific TCR depth and breadth were not found to differ between the two schedules. Samples from vaccinated people were obtained from the UK trials COV001 and COV002, which included a single-blind randomized controlled phase 2/3 trial of AZD1222 (ChAdOx1 nCoV-19) in healthy adults. Trial participant PBMC samples were collected at day 0 and day 28 after the second dose for TCRbeta chain sequencing. The V and J ends are trimmed by 10 bases and 0 bases, leaving 10 bases between them. The CDR3 contains 13 residues, cysteine and phenylalanine counted. CDR3 DNA is the only sequence kept; it has 39 bases, read in frame from the first base. Results the study describes overall, beyond this receptor: Vaccine-associated CD4 TCRs spanned the whole spike protein, with dominant responses in regions 160-218 and 743-854. Conclusions about previously exposed vaccinees are limited because only a handful of AZD1222 recipients were SARS-CoV-2 seropositive at baseline. After two AZD1222 doses, spike-specific TCR breadth and depth were significantly higher than at day 0 and than in MenACWY recipients. Participants were mostly white British and included more females than males, and it was suggested by the authors that clonal diversity may have been underestimated. The 56-69-year group was small, and its depth increase did not reach significance, likely because of low power. No day 14 peak-response samples were available, so repertoires were characterized only after the peak T cell response. Reportedly, almost half of the unique spike-specific TCRs recognized epitopes lying outside the regions that are mutated in the B.1.351 and B.1.1.7 variants.

The CDR3 regions of human TCRbeta chains were analyzed by immunosequencing. On the authors' methods: TCRs in the repertoires were matched against a reference library of SARS-CoV-2-specific TCRs that had been generated with the MIRA antigen-specificity platform. Breadth was defined as the fraction of unique TCRs that were SARS-CoV-2-associated. Depth was defined as the fraction of total T cells that were SARS-CoV-2-associated. Using the MIRA data, every spike-specific TCR was mapped to the spike region that the TCR reacted to and assigned to either a CD4 or a CD8 class. Log10-transformed breadth and depth values were compared by one-way ANOVA with Sidak's multiple comparisons tests. TCRdb re-hosts the immuneACCESS table, in-frame sequences only. Its copies lack some clones; in the studies checked, an unresolved V gene accounts for under half of them, and the cause for the rest is not known. Clone size and the V and J calls come from that table; the DNA yielded D and trimming. Here the sample has roughly 150,000 clones; almost 95% occur a single time. The ten most abundant clones make up 9.3% of the sample.

As regards this clone: Its target antigen remains unknown. Base qualities are missing; no much larger clone stands one base away.

Sample: peripheral blood, taken 28 days after the second AZD1222 dose. The V and J segments used are TRBV12-3 or TRBV12-4 and TRBJ1-3, with no D gene named confidently. This TCR came from an adult who received the AZD1222 COVID-19 vaccine. This receptor carries the CDR3 CATGKFSGNTIYF. The sequenced DNA is TGTGCCACCGGGAAATTCTCTGGAAACACCATATATTTT.